The 30 T cell receptor beta chains below were found in one sample sequenced in a study of graft-versus-host responses after intestinal transplantation. Sequencing used immunoSEQ multiplex PCR; TCRdb keeps in-frame clones, though not all of them. Found here are 20,000 to 25,000 clones, 85% to 95% of them singletons; the top ten hold 43%. Specimen: PBMCs, collected roughly 270 days after intestinal transplant. These receptors all stem from a human patient who received an intestinal transplant, so some T cells may come from the graft donor.

In its sample, this clone was seen once. The chain joins TRBV11-2 to TRBJ2-3; 14 bases are a match to TRBD2. CDR1 and CDR2 (germline): SGHAT, FQNNGV. The CDR3 consists of 14 residues. The V gene end was trimmed by 1 base and the J gene end by 12 bases; junction bases not matched to a gene: 3. This CDR3 is CASSLVGTSGSQYF. For the CDR3, the DNA is TGTGCCAGCAGCTTAGTAGGGACTAGCGGGAGCCAGTATTTT.

The chain couples TRBV19 to TRBJ1-1; D unresolved. The V and J ends lost 5 bases and 4 bases respectively, with 14 bases between them. CDR1 and CDR2 (germline): LNHDA, SQIVND (reference sequence). The CDR3 is 14 residues long. For the CDR3, the DNA is TGTGCCAGTAGTCCCCCCGTGGCGGTCACTGAAGCTTTCTTT. The encoded protein is CASSPPVAVTEAFF.

This rearrangement joins TRBV11-2 to TRBJ1-5, with a possible D match to TRBD1 (5 bases). Germline V gene sequence: CDR1 SGHAT, CDR2 FQNNGV. Trimming cost V 5 bases and J 4 bases, with 15 bases left between them. The CDR3 sequence is 15 residues long. The CDR3 here is CASSPNGGGNQPQHF. Written as DNA, the CDR3 is TGTGCCAGCAGCCCGAACGGGGGGGGAAATCAGCCCCAGCATTTT.

The chain has TRBV5-4 and TRBJ2-2; a possible D gene is TRBD2 (5 bases). V lost 0 bases to trimming and J lost 4 bases, with 13 bases between them. The germline gives CDR1 SGHNT, CDR2 YYREEE (reference sequence). This CDR3 is 16 amino acids long. CDR3 sequence: CASSLAPEGTTGELFF. CDR3 DNA: TGTGCCAGCAGCTTGGCACCTGAGGGCACCACCGGGGAGCTGTTTTTT.

The rearrangement uses TRBV7-8 and TRBJ2-2; D may be TRBD1 or TRBD2 (5 bases each). Germline V lookup: CDR1 SGHVS, CDR2 FQNEAQ. The CDR3 has 14 residues. Deletions cut 6 bases from V and 4 bases from J, with 12 bases between. The CDR3 DNA reads as TGTGCCAGCAGGGGGACGGCGAGCACCGGGGAGCTGTTTTTT. Amino acids: CASRGTASTGELFF.

The chain's CDR3 is CASSFGTSGWEQYF. The CDR3, as DNA: TGTGCCAGCAGTTTCGGGACTAGCGGGTGGGAGCAGTACTTC. J is TRBJ2-7 and V is TRBV6-5, with 12 bases that match TRBD2. In germline, CDR1 is MNHEY, CDR2 SVGAGI. The trim removed 4 bases at V and 7 bases at J, leaving 5 bases unmatched. CDR3 size: 14 residues.

This chain uses TRBV5-1 with TRBJ2-7; D gene uncertain. Deletions cut 1 base from V and 2 bases from J, with 10 bases between. Germline-derived CDR1 and CDR2 are SGHRS and YFSETQ. CDR3 size: 14 residues. In nucleotides, the CDR3 is TGCGCCAGCAGCTTGCGTGTCAGCCCCTACGAGCAGTACTTC. Its protein is CASSLRVSPYEQYF.

The V call is TRBV27, the J call TRBJ2-1; tentatively, D is TRBD2 (5 bases). The CDR3 has 16 residues. V shed 2 bases and J shed 3 bases, with 14 bases lying between them. Germline V gene data show CDR1 as MNHEY and CDR2 as SMNVEV (reference sequence). In nucleotides, the CDR3 is TGTGCCAGCAGTTTAAAGGCTGGGCGGGTCTACAATGAGCAGTTCTTC. The encoded protein is CASSLKAGRVYNEQFF.

The chain is built from TRBV27 and TRBJ1-1; TRBD1 matches 7 bases. Germline CDR1 reads MNHEY; CDR2 reads SMNVEV (reference sequence). Trimming took 5 bases from V and 6 from J; bases not matched to a gene: 9. The CDR3 sequence is 14 residues long. The CDR3 spells CASSTIGGSSEAFF. The CDR3 nucleotides read TGTGCCAGCAGTACTATAGGGGGCAGCTCTGAAGCTTTCTTT.

Comment on this clone: A much larger clone lies one base from this, so it may be a read error. This chain joins TRBV11-2 and TRBJ2-7; 9 positions agree with TRBD1. Germline lookup yields CDR1 SGHAT and CDR2 FQNNGV. This CDR3 has 17 amino acids. CDR3 amino acids: CACSPKTEGQGYREQYF. CDR3 bases: TGTGCCTGCAGCCCAAAAACCGAGGGACAGGGTTATAGGGAGCAGTACTTC.

The chain has TRBV6-6 and TRBJ1-2, with TRBD1 identical over 11 bases. The CDR3 has 15 amino acids. V dropped 0 bases and J dropped 4; count of bases not matched to a gene: 1. The germline gives CDR1 MNHNY, CDR2 SVGAGI (reference sequence). CDR3 sequence: CASSYSGTGGYGYTF. CDR3 DNA: TGTGCCAGCAGTTACTCCGGGACAGGGGGCTATGGCTACACCTTC.

The V gene is TRBV27, the J gene TRBJ2-7, with TRBD2 matching over 10 bases. The V gene end was trimmed by 8 bases and the J gene end by 2 bases; junction bases not matched to a gene: 9. Germline lookup yields CDR1 MNHEY and CDR2 SMNVEV (reference sequence). The CDR3 runs 15 residues. The DNA for the CDR3 is TGTGCCAGCTACGAGTCAGCGGGAGGGCCCTACGAGCAGTACTTC. This translates into CASYESAGGPYEQYF.

The chain has TRBV6-1 and TRBJ1-5, with a possible D match to TRBD1 (5 bases). The CDR3 spans 17 residues. With 4 bases removed from V and 0 bases from J, the gap between germline ends came to 16 bases. Germline V gene sequence: CDR1 MNHNS, CDR2 SASEGT. CDR3 DNA sequence: TGTGCCAGCAGTGCCACAGGCGCGACGTATAGCAATCAGCCCCAGCATTTT. Protein product: CASSATGATYSNQPQHF.

The chain uses TRBV28 and TRBJ2-5; TRBD2 matches 11 bases. J was trimmed by 1 base and V by 6 bases; bases with no gene match: 7. Germline V gives CDR1 MDHEN, CDR2 SYDVKM. CDR3 length equals 16 residues. The chain's CDR3 is CASRTGTSGFQETQYF. For the CDR3, the DNA is TGTGCCAGCAGGACGGGGACTAGCGGCTTCCAAGAGACCCAGTACTTC.

V gene TRBV28 combines with J gene TRBJ1-5; D uncertain. The CDR3 totals 15 residues. V was trimmed by 4 bases and J by 6 bases, leaving 16 bases between them. Per the germline V gene, CDR1 is MDHEN and CDR2 is SYDVKM. CDR3 nucleotide sequence: TGTGCCAGCAGTTCGGGCCAATTCGACGGTCAGCCCCAGCATTTT. Its protein product is CASSSGQFDGQPQHF.

V is TRBV6-1 and J is TRBJ2-7; 8 nucleotides align to TRBD1. This CDR3 is built from 14 residues. CDR1 is MNHNS, CDR2 SASEGT, per germline. After removal of 1 base from V and 6 bases from J, the junction contained 5 bases not matched to a gene. The CDR3 nucleotides are TGTGCCAGCAGTGAAGATGTAACAGGGGGCGAGCAGTACTTC. It yields the protein CASSEDVTGGEQYF.

The CDR3 here is CASSPAATNEKLFF. The CDR3 DNA is TGTGCCAGCTCACCGGCAGCTACTAATGAAAAACTGTTTTTT. The rearrangement joins TRBV18 to TRBJ1-4; D is unclear. The germline gives CDR1 KGHSH, CDR2 LQKENI. The CDR3 extends over 14 amino acids. V was shortened by 3 bases and J by 2 bases, with 7 bases between the two germline ends.

This chain uses TRBV10-2 with TRBJ2-5; D not certain. The J call is doubtful: the DNA matches TRBJ2-7 better. CDR3 length: 12 amino acids. Per germline, CDR1 WSHSY and CDR2 SAAADI. This chain's CDR3 is CASSPQPYEQYF. The CDR3, as DNA: TGCGCCAGCAGTCCCCAGCCCTACGAGCAGTACTTC.

The genes are TRBV5-1 and TRBJ2-1, with TRBD1 matching over 10 bases. The CDR3 has 16 residues. Germline lookup yields CDR1 SGHRS and CDR2 YFSETQ. V shed 3 bases, J shed 3 bases, and the junction held 6 bases outside the gene matches. The CDR3 DNA reads as TGCGCCAGCAGCTACCGGGACAGGGGAGGCTACAATGAGCAGTTCTTC. Its protein product is CASSYRDRGGYNEQFF.

The chain joins TRBV6-5 to TRBJ1-1; D gene ambiguous. Germline V lookup: CDR1 MNHEY, CDR2 SVGAGI. The V and J ends lost 6 bases and 0 bases respectively, with 11 bases between them. This CDR3 spans 14 amino acids. This chain's CDR3 is CASSQPRLNTEAFF. The DNA for the CDR3 is TGTGCCAGCAGCCAGCCCAGGTTGAACACTGAAGCTTTCTTT.

The genes are TRBV27 and TRBJ2-1; TRBD2 is a possible D gene (6 bases). The CDR3 loop spans 14 amino acids. Looked up from germline, CDR1 is MNHEY and CDR2 is SMNVEV (reference sequence). Trimming cost V 6 bases and J 8 bases, with 17 bases left between them. CDR3 loop: CASRLKIWRDEQFF. The DNA of the CDR3 is TGTGCCAGCAGACTGAAGATTTGGAGGGATGAGCAGTTCTTC.

V is TRBV29-1 and J is TRBJ1-1; 7 bases fit TRBD1. Germline CDR1 SQVTM, CDR2 ANQGSEA. With 3 bases clipped from V and 1 base from J, the junction kept 8 bases outside the gene matches. The CDR3 sequence is 15 residues long. CDR3 in amino acids: CSVDTGQATNTEAFF. CDR3 DNA: TGCAGCGTTGATACCGGACAGGCCACGAACACTGAAGCTTTCTTT.

The genes are TRBV11-3 and TRBJ1-1; 9 nucleotides align to TRBD1. CDR3 length: 13 residues. Germline CDR1 SGHNT, CDR2 YENEEA. V gave up 5 bases and J gave up 7 bases; unmatched junction bases: 5. CDR3 in DNA: TGTGCCAGCAGCGAGGGACAGGGTGGTGAAGCTTTCTTT. This encodes CASSEGQGGEAFF.

CDR3 bases: TGTGCCAGCAGCCCTCGGACTGGTACCGGGGAGCTGTTTTTT. It codes for CASSPRTGTGELFF. The chain couples TRBV9 to TRBJ2-2, with D possibly being TRBD2 (5 bases). Trimming pared 4 bases from V and 5 bases from J, leaving 12 bases between. CDR1 and CDR2 (germline): SGDLS, YYNGEE. There are 14 residues in the CDR3.

V and J are TRBV18 and TRBJ2-1, with a weak D call TRBD2 (6 bases). V gave up 0 bases and J gave up 12 bases, with 18 bases separating them. Per the germline V gene, CDR1 is KGHSH and CDR2 is LQKENI. The length of the CDR3 is 15 residues. The CDR3 loop reads CASSPPDLGGRSQFF. For the CDR3, the DNA is TGTGCCAGCTCACCACCCGACCTAGGAGGGAGGTCGCAGTTCTTC. Full variable domain (outside the CDR3, taken from reference TRBV18 and TRBJ2-1): NAGVMQNPRHLVRRRGQEARLRCSPMKGHSHVYWYRQLPEEGLKFMVYLQKENIIDESGMPKERFSAEFPKEGPSILRIQQVVRGDSAAYFCASSPPDLGGRSQFFGPGTRLTVL.

This clone occurred once. The rearrangement uses TRBV27 and TRBJ2-5; a weak D match, TRBD1 (5 bases). The CDR3 is made up of 11 amino acids. Per germline, CDR1 MNHEY and CDR2 SMNVEV (reference sequence). CDR3 sequence: CGTGERETQYF. The CDR3 nucleotides are TGTGGAACAGGTGAAAGAGAGACCCAGTACTTC.

By its share, this clone is medium-sized. V is TRBV7-9 and J is TRBJ1-3; maybe TRBD1 (5 bases). V lost 5 bases and J 0 bases, leaving 14 bases between the germline ends. The germline V gene has CDR1 SEHNR and CDR2 FQNEAQ (reference sequence). The CDR3 loop spans 16 amino acids. Here the CDR3 reads CASSPLTAPSGNTIYF. DNA of the CDR3: TGTGCCAGCAGCCCCTTGACAGCTCCCTCTGGAAACACCATATATTTT.

The CDR3 DNA reads TGTGCCAGCAGGGGGACAGGGCCTAACTATAATTCACCCCTCCACTTT. Its translation is CASRGTGPNYNSPLHF. The gene calls are TRBV2 and TRBJ1-6; 9 positions match TRBD1. CDR3 length: 16 amino acids. The germline CDR1 and CDR2 sequences are SNHLY and FYNNEI. V lost 6 bases, J lost 3 bases, and 6 bases stayed unmatched.

The V gene is TRBV30, the J gene TRBJ1-3, with a possible D match to TRBD1 (5 bases). The CDR3 sequence is 15 residues long. Germline V gives CDR1 GTSNPN, CDR2 SVGIG (reference sequence). V dropped 4 bases and J dropped 1 base, with 14 bases sitting between them. The chain's CDR3 is CAWTTAYLSGNTIYF. For the CDR3, the DNA is TGTGCCTGGACGACAGCTTACCTTTCTGGAAACACCATATATTTT.

J is TRBJ2-7 and V is TRBV28; D is possibly TRBD2 (5 bases). Between the trimmed V and J ends, which lost 5 bases and 3 bases, there was a span of 17 bases. CDR3 length equals 15 residues. CDR1 MDHEN and CDR2 SYDVKM come from the germline V gene. The chain's CDR3 is CASSETEVGDYEQYF. DNA of the CDR3: TGTGCCAGCAGTGAGACGGAGGTCGGGGACTACGAGCAGTACTTC.